This T cell receptor beta chain derives from a study of monozygotic twins with inflammatory bowel disease. Making cDNA involved eight separate reactions per sample. Reanalyzing the 5' RACE reads, TCRdb keeps one entry per CDR3 protein, without DNA. Its table records over 350,000 distinct CDR3 sequences. This CDR3 is built from 15 residues. The TCR originated in a human donor with ulcerative colitis or Crohn's disease, or a healthy co-twin of an affected twin (not recorded which). The gene calls are TRBV12-3 or TRBV12-4 and TRBJ1-1; TCRdb proposes TRBD1, but this gene call is untestable without DNA. The sample comprised blood. The CDR3 loop reads CASSPYRQGLTEAFF.